This entry lists 29 T cell receptor beta chains sequenced from one sample in a study of CD8 T cells in ankylosing spondylitis. Via MiXCR, TCRdb re-called the 5' RACE reads, giving one row per CDR3 protein. The sample lists some 290,000 distinct CDR3 sequences, around 20% occurring once. The sample was blood, either unsorted or a sorted T cell fraction (not recorded which). All receptors come from a male donor with ankylosing spondylitis or in good health (not recorded which).

This rearrangement joins TRBV7-9 to TRBJ2-5, with 7 bases matching TRBD1. Trimming took 5 bases from V and 2 from J; bases not matched to a gene: 8. The CDR3 is 15 amino acids. Germline CDR1 and CDR2: SEHNR and FQNEAQ (reference sequence). CDR3 protein: CASSARDRDQETQYF. For the CDR3, the DNA is TGTGCCAGCAGCGCCCGAGACAGGGATCAAGAGACCCAGTACTTC. Complete variable domain (other parts from reference TRBV7-9 and TRBJ2-5): DTGVSQNPRHKITKRGQNVTFRCDPISEHNRLYWYRQTLGQGPEFLTYFQNEAQLEKSRLLSDRFSAERPKGSFSTLEIQRTEQGDSAMYLCASSARDRDQETQYFGPGTRLLVL.

The chain employs TRBV7-9 and TRBJ2-1, with 9 bases fitting TRBD2. J lost 10 bases, V lost 1 base, and 14 bases had no gene match. The CDR3 extends over 17 amino acids. In germline, CDR1 is SEHNR, CDR2 FQNEAQ (reference sequence). The CDR3 loop reads CASSLESSPSGIGEQFF. The CDR3 bases are TGTGCCAGCAGCTTAGAGTCATCCCCTAGCGGGATAGGGGAGCAGTTCTTC.

This rearrangement joins TRBV5-1 to TRBJ2-1; 8 bases are shared with TRBD2. Per the germline V gene, CDR1 is SGHRS and CDR2 is YFSETQ. This CDR3 has 16 residues. With 0 bases clipped from V and 8 bases from J, the junction kept 10 bases outside the gene matches. As DNA, the CDR3 is TGCGCCAGCAGCTTGGAGGTTAGCGGGACCGACGATGAGCAGTTCTTC. Translation: CASSLEVSGTDDEQFF.

Many counts were recorded for this clonotype. The V and J genes are TRBV20-1 and TRBJ2-5, with 8 bases aligning to TRBD1. Germline assignment: CDR1 DFQATT and CDR2 SNEGSKA (reference sequence). J gave up 5 bases and V 2 bases, and 7 bases lay outside the gene matches. This CDR3 has 14 amino acids. The CDR3 sequence is CSARSTGVSETQYF. The CDR3 coding sequence is TGCAGTGCTAGATCGACAGGGGTATCTGAGACCCAGTACTTC.

This clonotype has only a few counts. This sequence joins TRBV4-2 and TRBJ2-6; TRBD1 might be the D (6 bases). V lost 7 bases, J lost 0 bases, and 13 bases lay in between. Germline V gene sequence: CDR1 LGHNA, CDR2 YNFKEQ. The CDR3 is made up of 16 amino acids. CDR3 DNA sequence: TGTGCCAGCACCAGGACAGAAAACTCTGGGGCCAACGTCCTGACTTTC. Encoded protein: CASTRTENSGANVLTF.

V is TRBV18 and J is TRBJ2-3; no firm D call. Germline-derived CDR1 and CDR2 are KGHSH and LQKENI. V lost 0 bases, J lost 0 bases, and 7 bases lay in between. The CDR3 extends over 15 amino acids. CDR3 in DNA: TGTGCCAGCTCACCACCGTCCAAAAGCACAGATACGCAGTATTTT. Its translation is CASSPPSKSTDTQYF.

This chain connects TRBV20-1 to TRBJ2-1; 12 nucleotides match TRBD2. Trimming cost V 6 bases and J 0 bases; bases outside gene matches: 9. CDR1 and CDR2 from the germline V gene are DFQATT and SNEGSKA (reference sequence). The CDR3 has 17 residues. This chain's CDR3 is CSARGLAGPSSYNEQFF. The CDR3 DNA follows: TGCAGTGCCAGGGGACTAGCGGGCCCTAGCTCCTACAATGAGCAGTTCTTC.

The J gene is TRBJ1-1, the V gene TRBV20-1; 9 bases agree with TRBD1. The germline gives CDR1 DFQATT, CDR2 SNEGSKA (reference sequence). This CDR3 spans 13 amino acids. With 7 bases clipped from V and 1 base from J, the junction kept 4 bases outside the gene matches. CDR3 in DNA: TGCAGTGTTCCGGGACAGGGGAACACTGAAGCTTTCTTT. Translated: CSVPGQGNTEAFF.

There are a few counts of this clonotype. This sequence joins TRBV5-1 and TRBJ2-7, with D perhaps matching TRBD1 (5 bases). The CDR3 extends over 15 amino acids. V gave up 0 bases and J gave up 2 bases, with 12 bases separating them. Germline assignment: CDR1 SGHRS and CDR2 YFSETQ. The CDR3 protein is CASSLDDSRTYEQYV. The CDR3 DNA sequence: TGCGCCAGCAGCTTGGATGACAGCAGAACCTACGAGCAGTACGTC.

The rearrangement uses TRBV7-2 and TRBJ1-1, with D unresolved. The CDR3 loop spans 16 amino acids. CDR1 SGHTA and CDR2 FQGNSA come from the germline V gene. Trimming took off 2 bases at V and 4 bases at J, with 17 bases between the two ends. The CDR3 is CASSLREVATGTEAFF. The CDR3 region has the DNA TGTGCCAGCAGCTTACGGGAGGTTGCGACGGGCACTGAAGCTTTCTTT.

The sample holds a few counts of this clonotype. V gene TRBV12-5 combines with J gene TRBJ2-5; 11 nucleotides align to TRBD2. The CDR3 is 16 amino acids. The ends lost 3 bases at V and 2 bases at J; junction bases unmatched: 5. Germline V gene lookup returns CDR1 LGHNT and CDR2 FRNRAP. The CDR3 here is CASGFLTSGEQETQYF. CDR3 nucleotides: TGTGCTAGTGGTTTCCTGACTAGCGGGGAACAAGAGACCCAGTACTTC.

The V call is TRBV5-6, the J call TRBJ1-1, with a tentative D call TRBD1 (5 bases). V was shortened by 3 bases and J by 1 base, with 13 bases between the two germline ends. This CDR3 spans 15 amino acids. Germline CDR1 reads SGHDT; CDR2 reads YYEEEE. As DNA, the CDR3 is TGTGCCAGCAGCTGGATTGCAGGGACGAACACTGAAGCTTTCTTT. It translates to CASSWIAGTNTEAFF. Complete variable domain (other parts from reference TRBV5-6 and TRBJ1-1): DAGVTQSPTHLIKTRGQQVTLRCSPKSGHDTVSWYQQALGQGPQFIFQYYEEEERQRGNFPDRFSGHQFPNYSSELNVNALLLGDSALYLCASSWIAGTNTEAFFGQGTRLTVV.

The chain is built from TRBV5-5 and TRBJ2-1; possibly TRBD1 for D (5 bases). This CDR3 contains 15 residues. Trimming took off 3 bases at V and 5 bases at J, with 15 bases between the two ends. Germline CDR1 SGHKS, CDR2 YYEKEE (reference sequence). The CDR3 nucleotides are TGTGCCAGCAGCTCGTGGATGGCAGGGAACAATGAGCAGTTCTTC. It is translated as CASSSWMAGNNEQFF.

The table lists this clonotype with a few counts. The V gene is TRBV12-3 or TRBV12-4, the J gene TRBJ2-1; D remains unclear. V was clipped by 5 bases and J by 6 bases, with 11 bases between them. The CDR3 totals 13 residues. This CDR3 is CASSPETTNEQFF. The DNA of the CDR3 is TGTGCCAGCAGTCCCGAGACGACCAATGAGCAGTTCTTC.

V usage is TRBV5-1 and J usage is TRBJ1-2; no definite D call. Germline V gene data show CDR1 as SGHRS and CDR2 as YFSETQ. V was trimmed by 4 bases and J by 1 base, leaving 11 bases between them. CDR3 length equals 14 residues. This CDR3 is CASSLGPINYGYTF. DNA of the CDR3: TGCGCCAGCAGCCTAGGACCGATTAACTATGGCTACACCTTC.

A few counts support this clonotype. The chain uses TRBV5-1 and TRBJ2-2; 7 nucleotides match TRBD2. The CDR3 runs to 14 residues. With V trimmed by 2 bases and J by 4 bases, 2 bases remained unmatched. The germline V gene encodes CDR1 SGHRS and CDR2 YFSETQ. This CDR3 reads CASSFSSGTGELFF. In DNA, the CDR3 is TGCGCCAGCAGCTTCTCTAGCGGCACCGGGGAGCTGTTTTTT.

This clonotype has more than one count but fewer than ten. The J gene is TRBJ1-6, the V gene TRBV5-1; a weak D match, TRBD1 (5 bases). V shed 5 bases and J shed 7 bases, with 19 bases lying between them. The CDR3 length is 16 residues. Germline V gene sequence: CDR1 SGHRS, CDR2 YFSETQ. CDR3 in amino acids: CASSPFGRGLNSPLHF. In DNA, the CDR3 is TGCGCCAGCAGTCCATTCGGGAGGGGATTAAATTCACCCCTCCACTTT.

On this clonotype: Given a much more abundant clone one base away, this may be a read error. This chain uses TRBV24-1 with TRBJ2-1, with 10 bases fitting TRBD2. The CDR3 runs 14 residues. From germline, CDR1 is KGHDR and CDR2 SFDVKD. CDR3 region: CVTRGAGGPGEQFF. The CDR3 DNA sequence: TGTGTCACCAGGGGAGCGGGAGGGCCAGGTGAGCAGTTCTTC.

This clonotype was observed a handful of times. The chain employs TRBV5-1 and TRBJ2-6; D unclear. CDR1 is SGHRS and CDR2 is YFSETQ in the germline V gene. The CDR3 totals 15 residues. V was cut by 0 bases and J by 0 bases, with 4 bases left in between. Here the CDR3 reads CASSLVFSGANVLTF. In DNA, the CDR3 is TGCGCCAGCAGCTTGGTATTCTCTGGGGCCAACGTCCTGACTTTC.

This chain uses TRBV10-3 with TRBJ2-5, with 7 bases identical to TRBD2. The CDR3 consists of 12 residues. Germline-derived CDR1 and CDR2 are ENHRY and SYGVKD. V was pared by 10 bases and J by 5 bases, with 7 bases of the junction left unmatched. The DNA of the CDR3 is TGTGCCACCGCCGGACTAGAGGAGACCCAGTACTTC. Its translation is CATAGLEETQYF.

This chain uses TRBV20-1 with TRBJ2-5; no clear D. V was pared by 4 bases and J by 0 bases, with 9 bases between. CDR1 is DFQATT and CDR2 is SNEGSKA in the germline V gene (reference sequence). The CDR3 sequence is 13 residues long. CDR3 sequence: CSAIPYHQETQYF. The CDR3 bases are TGCAGTGCTATCCCGTACCACCAAGAGACCCAGTACTTC.

J is TRBJ2-3 and V is TRBV19; the match to TRBD2 covers 9 bases. J gave up 2 bases and V 8 bases, and 2 bases lay outside the gene matches. Germline V lookup: CDR1 LNHDA, CDR2 SQIVND (reference sequence). This CDR3 is 13 amino acids long. The CDR3 region has the DNA TGTGCCAGTGCTAGCGGGAACACAGATACGCAGTATTTT. It yields the protein CASASGNTDTQYF.

This clonotype was recorded only once. The chain carries TRBV20-1 and TRBJ2-2; weak D call: TRBD2 (6 bases). With 2 bases removed from V and 5 bases from J, the gap between germline ends came to 9 bases. The germline gives CDR1 DFQATT, CDR2 SNEGSKA (reference sequence). The CDR3 covers 13 residues. CDR3 nucleotides: TGCAGTGCTAGACACGGAGGGACCGGGGAGCTGTTTTTT. Translated: CSARHGGTGELFF.

The chain recombines TRBV5-1 with TRBJ2-1; the D is unclear. CDR3 size: 13 residues. The germline gives CDR1 SGHRS, CDR2 YFSETQ. The V gene lost 0 bases and the J gene lost 8 bases, with 9 bases spanning the gap. The DNA of the CDR3 is TGCGCCAGCAGCTTGGTGGCAGACGATGAGCAGTTCTTC. This codes for CASSLVADDEQFF.

The CDR3 nucleotides are TGTGCCAGCAGCTCTAGAGGGAGTAGCAATCAGCCCCAGCATTTT. Protein: CASSSRGSSNQPQHF. The rearrangement uses TRBV7-2 and TRBJ1-5; no reliable D call. This CDR3 is 15 amino acids long. The germline CDR1 and CDR2 sequences are SGHTA and FQGNSA. V lost 4 bases to trimming and J lost 0 bases, with 10 bases between them. Full variable domain (missing parts from reference TRBV7-2 and TRBJ1-5): GAGVSQSPSNKVTEKGKDVELRCDPISGHTALYWYRQSLGQGLEFLIYFQGNSAPDKSGLPSDRFSAERTGGSVSTLTIQRTQQEDSAVYLCASSSRGSSNQPQHFGDGTRLSIL.

This clonotype has only a few counts. The chain uses TRBV20-1 and TRBJ2-1, with 8 bases fitting TRBD2. Germline-derived CDR1 and CDR2 are DFQATT and SNEGSKA (reference sequence). V lost 0 bases and J lost 2; bases outside the gene matches: 6. The CDR3 sequence is 16 residues long. DNA for the CDR3: TGCAGTGCTAGAGATCAAGCACTAGCGGCCTACAATGAGCAGTTCTTC. It codes for CSARDQALAAYNEQFF.

This clonotype was seen ten or more times. The CDR3 region is CASSLAQGAETQYF. CDR3 nucleotide sequence: TGTGCCAGCAGCTTAGCACAGGGGGCCGAGACCCAGTACTTC. The rearrangement links TRBV11-2 to TRBJ2-5; 9 positions agree with TRBD1. The junction had 2 bases not matched to a gene; V was cut back by 1 base and J by 5 bases. Germline assignment: CDR1 SGHAT and CDR2 FQNNGV. This CDR3 contains 14 residues.

This clonotype appeared a few times. V usage is TRBV5-1 and J usage is TRBJ2-1; the D gene is possibly TRBD1 (6 bases). The CDR3 contains 15 residues. The germline CDR1 and CDR2 sequences are SGHRS and YFSETQ. Trimming pared 0 bases from V and 9 bases from J, leaving 16 bases between. The CDR3 DNA reads TGCGCCAGCAGCTTGGGCCCGTACGACAGGAGTGAGCAGTTCTTC. Protein product: CASSLGPYDRSEQFF.

The chain employs TRBV11-1 and TRBJ2-1; 10 positions match TRBD2. Germline-derived CDR1 and CDR2 are SGHAT and FQDESV (reference sequence). The length of the CDR3 is 13 residues. Trimming took 5 bases from V and 14 from J; bases not matched to a gene: 9. Here the CDR3 reads CASSALSAGGKFF. The CDR3 DNA is TGTGCCAGCAGCGCCCTATCAGCGGGGGGGAAGTTCTTC.